One sample yielded the 29 T cell receptor beta chains listed below, sequenced in a study of shared clonotypes between healthy human individuals. Here immunoSEQ multiplex PCR was the method, and the copy in TCRdb shows in-frame clones only, minus some. The data show 2 million to 2.5 million clones, 85% to 95% seen once. CD45RO-negative cells were positively selected for CCR7, leaving out terminally differentiated effector memory CD45RA+ cells. The material sequenced was naive CD8+ T cells sorted from blood. The receptors were sampled from a man younger than 30 in good health.

The chain recombines TRBV27 with TRBJ1-2; TRBD1 matches at 9 bases. The CDR3 contains 17 residues. Germline lookup yields CDR1 MNHEY and CDR2 SMNVEV (reference sequence). V was pared by 2 bases and J by 4 bases, with 11 bases of the junction left unmatched. The CDR3 DNA is TGTGCCAGCAGTTTACTATCCCCCGGGACAGGGACCTATGGCTACACCTTC. Amino acids: CASSLLSPGTGTYGYTF.

The chain uses TRBV10-3 and TRBJ2-1, with D maybe TRBD1 (6 bases). The germline CDR1 and CDR2 sequences are ENHRY and SYGVKD. Trimming stripped 7 bases from V and 4 bases from J, with 11 bases between. The CDR3 is 13 residues long. The CDR3 DNA is TGTGCCATCACCATGGACAGTTACAATGAGCAGTTCTTC. As protein: CAITMDSYNEQFF.

The rearrangement joins TRBV6-6 to TRBJ2-7, with D unclear. This CDR3 contains 13 residues. Germline assignment: CDR1 MNHNY and CDR2 SVGAGI (reference sequence). V shed 8 bases and J shed 2 bases, with 13 bases lying between them. CDR3 sequence (DNA): TGTGCCAGCGCCGAACCCAACACCTACGAGCAGTACTTC. Its translation: CASAEPNTYEQYF.

CDR3 amino acids: CASSDLGLDEQYF. CDR3 nucleotides: TGTGCCAGCAGTGATCTGGGACTCGACGAGCAGTACTTC. V and J are TRBV2 and TRBJ2-7; D may be TRBD2 (6 bases). Germline V CDR1 and CDR2: SNHLY, FYNNEI. This CDR3 region has 13 residues. With 3 bases removed from V and 5 bases from J, the gap between germline ends came to 11 bases. Using reference TRBV2 and TRBJ2-7 for the parts outside the CDR3, the full variable domain is EPEVTQTPSHQVTQMGQEVILRCVPISNHLYFYWYRQILGQKVEFLVSFYNNEISEKSEIFDDQFSVERPDGSNFTLKIRSTKLEDSAMYFCASSDLGLDEQYFGPGTRLTVT.

This clone was detected only once. This chain links TRBV6-1 with TRBJ2-7; 8 bases map to TRBD2. CDR3 size: 14 residues. Germline-derived CDR1 and CDR2 are MNHNS and SASEGT. With V trimmed by 2 bases and J by 7 bases, 7 bases remained unmatched. CDR3 sequence (DNA): TGTGCCAGCAGTGAACGGGGGGGGCAATGGGAGCAGTACTTC. Its translation: CASSERGGQWEQYF.

A note on this clone: The sample contains more than one DNA sequence encoding this CDR3. The rearrangement joins TRBV2 to TRBJ2-3; TRBD2 aligns across 11 bases. V shed 6 bases and J 3 bases; nucleotides not matched to a gene: 5. The CDR3 is 15 amino acids. CDR1 is SNHLY and CDR2 is FYNNEI in the germline V gene. CDR3 sequence: CASSLAGGSTDTQYF. In DNA, the CDR3 is TGTGCCAGCAGCCTAGCGGGAGGATCGACAGATACGCAGTATTTT.

The rearrangement joins TRBV5-6 to TRBJ2-7; tentative D call: TRBD2 (6 bases). Looked up from germline, CDR1 is SGHDT and CDR2 is YYEEEE. V shed 4 bases and J shed 6 bases, with 14 bases lying between them. The CDR3 is 13 amino acids. The CDR3 region is CASSPGPGSEQYF. The CDR3 nucleotides read TGTGCCAGCAGCCCGGGACCCGGGAGCGAGCAGTACTTC.

This rearrangement joins TRBV19 to TRBJ2-1, with unresolved D. CDR3 length equals 12 residues. Germline lookup yields CDR1 LNHDA and CDR2 SQIVND (reference sequence). V gave up 8 bases and J gave up 0 bases, with 5 bases separating them. The CDR3 spells CASGPSYNEQFF. The CDR3 DNA follows: TGTGCCAGTGGGCCCTCCTACAATGAGCAGTTCTTC. Looking up the rest from reference TRBV19 and TRBJ2-1 gives the full variable domain: DGGITQSPKYLFRKEGQNVTLSCEQNLNHDAMYWYRQDPGQGLRLIYYSQIVNDFQKGDIAEGYSVSREKKESFPLTVTSAQKNPTAFYLCASGPSYNEQFFGPGTRLTVL.

The CDR3: CASSLDDYSSYEQYF. CDR3 sequence (DNA): TGTGCCAGCAGCCTTGACGACTACAGCTCCTACGAGCAGTACTTC. This chain links TRBV7-2 with TRBJ2-7; tentatively, D is TRBD2 (5 bases). There are 15 residues in the CDR3. V was shortened by 5 bases and J by 0 bases, with 14 bases between the two germline ends. Germline V gene data show CDR1 as SGHTA and CDR2 as FQGNSA.

The chain joins TRBV4-1 to TRBJ2-3; possibly TRBD1 or TRBD2 for D (5 bases each). CDR1 and CDR2 (germline): MGHRA, YSYEKL. The V and J ends lost 0 bases and 4 bases respectively, with 11 bases between them. The CDR3 loop spans 15 amino acids. CDR3 sequence: CASSQDLGRADTQYF. Written as DNA, the CDR3 is TGCGCCAGCAGCCAAGATCTGGGGCGGGCAGATACGCAGTATTTT.

V gene TRBV20-1 combines with J gene TRBJ2-1; D uncertain. The germline V gene encodes CDR1 DFQATT and CDR2 SNEGSKA (reference sequence). The CDR3 spans 11 residues. The ends were cut back, 7 bases at V and 6 bases at J, with 10 bases in the middle. The CDR3 DNA is TGCAGTGGGCTATTAGTCAATGAGCAGTTCTTC. Amino acids: CSGLLVNEQFF.

CDR3 protein: CSVVEHGPSYEQYF. The CDR3 DNA follows: TGCAGCGTTGTAGAACACGGACCCTCCTACGAGCAGTACTTC. V usage is TRBV29-1 and J usage is TRBJ2-7; D uncertain. This CDR3 is 14 amino acids long. V shed 4 bases and J shed 0 bases, with 13 bases lying between them. The V gene's germline CDR1 is SQVTM and CDR2 ANQGSEA.

The chain carries TRBV28 and TRBJ1-6; D possibly corresponds to TRBD1 (5 bases). The CDR3 spans 14 residues. Germline V gives CDR1 MDHEN, CDR2 SYDVKM. V lost 6 bases, J lost 9 bases, and 15 bases lay in between. The DNA of the CDR3 is TGTGCCAGCAGCCCCAGAGGGGCTACTTCACCCCTCCACTTT. Its protein product is CASSPRGATSPLHF.

This rearrangement joins TRBV9 to TRBJ1-2; 7 nucleotides line up with TRBD1. Germline V gene lookup returns CDR1 SGDLS and CDR2 YYNGEE. This CDR3 comprises 14 residues. V gave up 2 bases and J gave up 7 bases; unmatched junction bases: 8. The CDR3 nucleotides are TGTGCCAGCAGCGTCGGGACAGCTCGTCTTGGCTACACCTTC. It translates to CASSVGTARLGYTF.

The chain couples TRBV6-1 to TRBJ1-2; D is unresolved. Germline CDR1 is MNHNS and CDR2 is SASEGT. V was clipped by 3 bases and J by 5 bases, with 7 bases between them. The CDR3 is made up of 12 amino acids. DNA of the CDR3: TGTGCCAGCAGTGATGACACATATGGCTACACCTTC. This gives the protein CASSDDTYGYTF.

The chain joins TRBV27 to TRBJ2-1; D gene ambiguous. V lost 3 bases and J lost 4, with 10 bases in between. CDR1 and CDR2 from the germline V gene are MNHEY and SMNVEV (reference sequence). CDR3 length equals 14 residues. As DNA, the CDR3 is TGTGCCAGCAGTTTTAACGGGCCATACAATGAGCAGTTCTTC. Translating gives CASSFNGPYNEQFF.

This chain links TRBV28 with TRBJ1-2, with D hard to call. The germline CDR1 and CDR2 sequences are MDHEN and SYDVKM. The length of the CDR3 is 12 residues. Trimming pared 6 bases from V and 8 bases from J, leaving 13 bases between. Here the CDR3 DNA reads TGTGCCAGCAGCATGCCCCAAAGGGGCTACACCTTC. Amino acids: CASSMPQRGYTF.

The chain couples TRBV7-9 to TRBJ2-7, with 7 positions matching TRBD1. Losses at the gene ends were 5 bases for V and 3 bases for J; bases not matched to a gene: 7. CDR1 and CDR2 from the germline V gene are SEHNR and FQNEAQ (reference sequence). The CDR3 consists of 14 residues. The CDR3 nucleotides read TGTGCCAGCAGCCACACAGGGGCGGGCTACGAGCAGTACTTC. It codes for CASSHTGAGYEQYF.

This clone turned up a few times. This chain connects TRBV18 to TRBJ1-5, with TRBD1 matching over 7 bases. Germline loops: CDR1 KGHSH, CDR2 LQKENI. CDR3 length: 16 residues. The trim removed 5 bases at V and 0 bases at J, leaving 7 bases unmatched. The CDR3 loop reads CASSKEGQSSNQPQHF. CDR3 nucleotides: TGTGCCAGCTCAAAAGAGGGACAGAGTAGCAATCAGCCCCAGCATTTT. The entire variable domain, with the rest obtained from reference TRBV18 and TRBJ1-5, is as follows: NAGVMQNPRHLVRRRGQEARLRCSPMKGHSHVYWYRQLPEEGLKFMVYLQKENIIDESGMPKERFSAEFPKEGPSILRIQQVVRGDSAAYFCASSKEGQSSNQPQHFGDGTRLSIL.

The chain links TRBV15 to TRBJ2-7; TRBD1 might be the D (6 bases). V was clipped by 1 base and J by 0 bases, with 13 bases between them. This CDR3 is 16 amino acids long. The germline V gene encodes CDR1 LNHNV and CDR2 YYDKDF (reference sequence). The CDR3 protein is CATSRVPTGSSYEQYF. Written as DNA, the CDR3 is TGTGCCACCAGCAGAGTACCAACAGGGAGCTCCTACGAGCAGTACTTC.

The chain joins TRBV10-2 to TRBJ2-7; TRBD2 is a possible D gene (6 bases). Trimming removed 8 bases at V and 4 bases at J, with 33 bases between. CDR1 and CDR2 from the germline V gene are WSHSY and SAAADI. The CDR3 has 19 amino acids. The CDR3 is CASWTNLPGPFSKGYEQYF. The CDR3 DNA reads as TGCGCCAGCTGGACTAATCTTCCCGGGCCTTTCTCCAAGGGTTACGAGCAGTACTTC.

The CDR3 DNA reads TGTGCCAGCAGTCAAGACGGCGCTAGCTCCTACAATGAGCAGTTCTTC. This translates into CASSQDGASSYNEQFF. This chain connects TRBV27 to TRBJ2-1; D not certain. The germline CDR1 and CDR2 sequences are MNHEY and SMNVEV (reference sequence). The V gene lost 5 bases and the J gene lost 0 bases, with 14 bases spanning the gap. The CDR3 extends over 16 amino acids.

This clone was found once. The chain links TRBV5-1 to TRBJ2-7; D is ambiguous. Germline lookup yields CDR1 SGHRS and CDR2 YFSETQ. The CDR3 has 12 amino acids. Trimming stripped 4 bases from V and 2 bases from J, with 7 bases between. The CDR3 is CASSGQTYEQYF. The CDR3 DNA sequence: TGCGCCAGCAGCGGGCAGACCTACGAGCAGTACTTC.

There are a few counts of this clone. One end of the junction does not line up with germline, which may come from a read error. This chain connects TRBV7-9 to TRBJ2-1; 8 bases align to TRBD1. CDR3 length equals 14 residues. Germline V gives CDR1 SEHNR, CDR2 FQNEAQ (reference sequence). The CDR3: CASQGASTYNVQFF. The CDR3 DNA follows: TGTGCCAGCCAGGGGGCATCCACCTACAATGTGCAGTTCTTC.

In this sample, this clone turned up a few times. The rearrangement uses TRBV19 and TRBJ2-7; weak D call: TRBD1 (6 bases). The V end was cut by 5 bases, the J end by 3 bases, with 11 bases between. CDR3 length equals 13 residues. Germline V CDR1 and CDR2: LNHDA, SQIVND (reference sequence). The CDR3 loop reads CASSETGSYEQYF. CDR3 bases: TGTGCCAGTAGTGAAACAGGGAGCTACGAGCAGTACTTC.

J is TRBJ2-5 and V is TRBV7-6; tentatively, D is TRBD1 (6 bases). The germline V and J ends were trimmed by 8 bases and 1 base, with 11 bases remaining between them. Germline V lookup: CDR1 SGHVS, CDR2 FNYEAQ. The CDR3 extends over 13 amino acids. The CDR3 loop is CASGGNLQETQYF. CDR3 DNA sequence: TGTGCCAGCGGGGGCAACCTCCAAGAGACCCAGTACTTC.

The CDR3: CASSVAQAFGEQFF. DNA of the CDR3: TGTGCCAGCAGCGTAGCTCAGGCATTTGGTGAGCAGTTCTTC. V is TRBV9 and J is TRBJ2-1; D is ambiguous. The CDR3 is 14 residues long. Germline-derived CDR1 and CDR2 are SGDLS and YYNGEE. The ends were cut back, 0 bases at V and 9 bases at J, with 13 bases in the middle.

J is TRBJ1-3 and V is TRBV30; D unresolved. The V and J ends lost 1 base and 1 base respectively, with 8 bases between them. This CDR3 is built from 14 residues. Germline V CDR1 and CDR2: GTSNPN, SVGIG (reference sequence). The CDR3 DNA reads TGTGCCTGGAGTGAGACTCTATCTGGAAACACCATATATTTT. Its protein is CAWSETLSGNTIYF.

This chain joins TRBV4-2 and TRBJ2-5, with D possibly TRBD1 on 5 matching bases. CDR1 and CDR2 from the germline V gene are LGHNA and YNFKEQ. The V end was cut by 0 bases, the J end by 5 bases, with 13 bases between. The CDR3 consists of 15 residues. CDR3 loop: CASSQEWKGRETQYF. DNA for the CDR3: TGTGCCAGCAGCCAAGAATGGAAGGGGCGCGAGACCCAGTACTTC.